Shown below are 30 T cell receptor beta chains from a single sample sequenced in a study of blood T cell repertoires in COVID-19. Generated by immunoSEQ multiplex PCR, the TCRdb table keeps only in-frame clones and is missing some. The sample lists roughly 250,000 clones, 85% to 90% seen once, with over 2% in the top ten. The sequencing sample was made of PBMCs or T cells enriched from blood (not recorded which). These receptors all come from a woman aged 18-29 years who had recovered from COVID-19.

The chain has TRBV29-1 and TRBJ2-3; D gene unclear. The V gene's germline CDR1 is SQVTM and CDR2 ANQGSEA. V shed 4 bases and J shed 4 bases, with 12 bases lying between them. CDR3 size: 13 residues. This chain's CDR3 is CSVAVRRADTQYF. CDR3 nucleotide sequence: TGCAGCGTTGCGGTACGACGGGCAGATACGCAGTATTTT.

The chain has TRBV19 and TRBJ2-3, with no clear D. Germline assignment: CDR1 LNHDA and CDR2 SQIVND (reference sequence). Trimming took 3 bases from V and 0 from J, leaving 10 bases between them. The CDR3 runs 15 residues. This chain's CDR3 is CASSIRDGSTDTQYF. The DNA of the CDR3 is TGTGCCAGTAGTATCCGAGACGGGAGCACAGATACGCAGTATTTT.

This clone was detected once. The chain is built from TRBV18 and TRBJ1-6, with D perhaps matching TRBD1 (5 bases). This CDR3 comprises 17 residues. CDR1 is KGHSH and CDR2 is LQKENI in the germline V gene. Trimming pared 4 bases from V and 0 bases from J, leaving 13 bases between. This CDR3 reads CASSRAGGSSYNSPLHF. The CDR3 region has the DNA TGTGCCAGCTCACGAGCGGGGGGGAGCTCCTATAATTCACCCCTCCACTTT.

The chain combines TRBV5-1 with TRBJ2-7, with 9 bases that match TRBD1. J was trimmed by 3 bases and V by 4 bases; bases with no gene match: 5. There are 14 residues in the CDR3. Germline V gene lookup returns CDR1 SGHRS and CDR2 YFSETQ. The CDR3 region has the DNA TGCGCCAGCAGCCTTGACAGGGGGTACTACGAGCAGTACTTC. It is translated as CASSLDRGYYEQYF.

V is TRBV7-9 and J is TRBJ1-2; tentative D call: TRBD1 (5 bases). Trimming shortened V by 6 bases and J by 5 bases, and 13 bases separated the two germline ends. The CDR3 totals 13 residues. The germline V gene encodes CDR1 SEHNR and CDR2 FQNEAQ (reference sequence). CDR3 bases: TGTGCCAGCAGTCTATCTCCAGGGTATGGCTACACCTTC. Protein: CASSLSPGYGYTF.

This chain's CDR3 is CASSPLVTHRGGVNTDTQYF. The CDR3 DNA reads TGTGCCAGCAGCCCCCTGGTCACTCATCGGGGGGGGGTTAACACAGATACGCAGTATTTT. The chain couples TRBV3-1 (or the pseudogene TRBV3-2) to TRBJ2-3; 8 bases map to TRBD2. V trimming: 4 bases; J trimming: 2 bases; junction bases outside the gene matches: 20. The CDR3 has 20 amino acids. Germline lookup yields CDR1 LGHDT and CDR2 YNNKEL (reference sequence).

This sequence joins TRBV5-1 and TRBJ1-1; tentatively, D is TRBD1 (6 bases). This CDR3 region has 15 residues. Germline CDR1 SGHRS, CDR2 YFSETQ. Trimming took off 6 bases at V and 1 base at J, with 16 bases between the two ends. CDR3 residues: CASTVQRGRNTEAFF. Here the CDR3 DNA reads TGCGCCAGCACCGTACAGCGGGGGCGGAACACTGAAGCTTTCTTT.

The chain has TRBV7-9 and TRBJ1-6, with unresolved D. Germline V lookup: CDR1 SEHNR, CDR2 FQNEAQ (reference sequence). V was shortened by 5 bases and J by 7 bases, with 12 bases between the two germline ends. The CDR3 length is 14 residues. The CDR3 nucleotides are TGTGCCAGCAGCGGAGCAACCCGAAATTCACCCCTCCACTTT. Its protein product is CASSGATRNSPLHF.

This CDR3 reads CASSFTGGRNYGYTF. CDR3 nucleotide sequence: TGTGCCAGCAGCTTTACAGGGGGCCGGAACTATGGCTACACCTTC. This rearrangement joins TRBV9 to TRBJ1-2, with 9 bases aligning to TRBD1. The trim removed 4 bases at V and 2 bases at J, leaving 6 bases unmatched. The germline V gene encodes CDR1 SGDLS and CDR2 YYNGEE. The CDR3 is made up of 15 amino acids.

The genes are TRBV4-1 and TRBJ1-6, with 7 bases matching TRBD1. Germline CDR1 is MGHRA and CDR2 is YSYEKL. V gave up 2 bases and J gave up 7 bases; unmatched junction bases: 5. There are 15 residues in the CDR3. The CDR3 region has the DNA TGCGCCAGCAGCCAACCCGGGACAGCAAATTCACCCCTCCACTTT. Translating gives CASSQPGTANSPLHF.

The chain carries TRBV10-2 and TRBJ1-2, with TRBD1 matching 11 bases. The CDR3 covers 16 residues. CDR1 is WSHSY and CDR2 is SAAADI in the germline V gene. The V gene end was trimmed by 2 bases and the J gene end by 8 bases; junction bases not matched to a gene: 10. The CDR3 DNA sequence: TGCGCCAGCAGTGAGACCGAAATAGGGACAGGGGGAGGCTACACCTTC. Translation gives CASSETEIGTGGGYTF.

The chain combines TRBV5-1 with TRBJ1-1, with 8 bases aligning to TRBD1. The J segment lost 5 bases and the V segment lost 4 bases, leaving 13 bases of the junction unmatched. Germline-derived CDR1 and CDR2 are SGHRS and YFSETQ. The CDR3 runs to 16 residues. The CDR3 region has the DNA TGCGCCAGCAGCCCAGGACAGGGACCTTTAGGTACTGAAGCTTTCTTT. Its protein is CASSPGQGPLGTEAFF. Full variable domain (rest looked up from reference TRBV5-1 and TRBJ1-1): KAGVTQTPRYLIKTRGQQVTLSCSPISGHRSVSWYQQTPGQGLQFLFEYFSETQRNKGNFPGRFSGRQFSNSRSEMNVSTLELGDSALYLCASSPGQGPLGTEAFFGQGTRLTVV.

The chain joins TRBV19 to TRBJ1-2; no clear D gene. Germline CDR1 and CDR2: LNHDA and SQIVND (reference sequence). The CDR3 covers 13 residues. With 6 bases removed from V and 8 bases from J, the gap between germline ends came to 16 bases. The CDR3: CASSVGGLGGYTF. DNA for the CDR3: TGTGCCAGTAGCGTTGGAGGGTTAGGGGGCTACACCTTC.

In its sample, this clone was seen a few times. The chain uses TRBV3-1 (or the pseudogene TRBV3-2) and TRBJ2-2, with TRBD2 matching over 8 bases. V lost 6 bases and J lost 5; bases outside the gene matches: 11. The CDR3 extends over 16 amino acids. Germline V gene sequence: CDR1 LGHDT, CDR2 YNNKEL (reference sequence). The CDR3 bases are TGTGCCAGCAGTCGGGAGGGGCCCCGGTATACCGGGGAGCTGTTTTTT. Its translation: CASSREGPRYTGELFF.

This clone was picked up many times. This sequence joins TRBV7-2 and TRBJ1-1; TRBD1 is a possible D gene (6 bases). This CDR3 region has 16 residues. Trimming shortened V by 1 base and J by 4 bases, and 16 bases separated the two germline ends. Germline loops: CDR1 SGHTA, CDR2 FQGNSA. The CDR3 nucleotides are TGTGCCAGCAGCTTAGGAAGGGGGTGGGGAACCACTGAAGCTTTCTTT. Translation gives CASSLGRGWGTTEAFF.

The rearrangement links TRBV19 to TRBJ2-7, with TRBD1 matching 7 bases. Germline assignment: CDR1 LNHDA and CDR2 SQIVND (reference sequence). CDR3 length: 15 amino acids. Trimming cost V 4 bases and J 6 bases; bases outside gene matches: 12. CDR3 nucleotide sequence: TGTGCCAGTAGTACCCAAAAATCCACAGGGGCCGAGCAGTACTTC. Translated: CASSTQKSTGAEQYF.

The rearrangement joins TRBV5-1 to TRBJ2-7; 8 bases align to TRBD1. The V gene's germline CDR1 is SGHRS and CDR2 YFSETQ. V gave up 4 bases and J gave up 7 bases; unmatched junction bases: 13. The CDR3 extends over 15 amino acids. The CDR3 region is CASSPGGRAKWEQYF. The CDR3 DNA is TGCGCCAGCAGCCCAGGGGGCCGGGCGAAATGGGAGCAGTACTTC.

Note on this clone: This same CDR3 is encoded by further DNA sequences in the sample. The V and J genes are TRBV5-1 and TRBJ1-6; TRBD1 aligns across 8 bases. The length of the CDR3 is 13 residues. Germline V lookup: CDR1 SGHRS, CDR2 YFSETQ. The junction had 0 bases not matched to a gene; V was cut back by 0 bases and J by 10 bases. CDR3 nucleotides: TGCGCCAGCAGCTTGGACAGGGGGTCACCCCTCCACTTT. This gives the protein CASSLDRGSPLHF. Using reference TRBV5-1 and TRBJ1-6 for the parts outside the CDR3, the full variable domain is KAGVTQTPRYLIKTRGQQVTLSCSPISGHRSVSWYQQTPGQGLQFLFEYFSETQRNKGNFPGRFSGRQFSNSRSEMNVSTLELGDSALYLCASSLDRGSPLHFGNGTRLTVT.

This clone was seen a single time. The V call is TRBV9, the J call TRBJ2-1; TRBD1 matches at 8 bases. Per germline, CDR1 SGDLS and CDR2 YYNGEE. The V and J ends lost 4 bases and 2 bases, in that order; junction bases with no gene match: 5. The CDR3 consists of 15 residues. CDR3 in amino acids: CASSLTGGTYNEQFF. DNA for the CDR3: TGTGCCAGCAGCCTTACAGGGGGAACCTACAATGAGCAGTTCTTC.

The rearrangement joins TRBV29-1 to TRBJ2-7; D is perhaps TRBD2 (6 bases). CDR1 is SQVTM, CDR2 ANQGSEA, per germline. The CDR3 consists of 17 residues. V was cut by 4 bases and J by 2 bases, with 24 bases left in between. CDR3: CSVASGVDGMLAYEQYF. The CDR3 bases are TGCAGCGTTGCCTCGGGGGTGGACGGGATGTTGGCCTACGAGCAGTACTTC.

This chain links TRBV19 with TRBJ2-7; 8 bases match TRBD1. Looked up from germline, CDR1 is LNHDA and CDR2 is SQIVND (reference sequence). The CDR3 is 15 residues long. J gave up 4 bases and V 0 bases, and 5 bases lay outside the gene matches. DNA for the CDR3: TGTGCCAGTAGTATAGATCCAGGGGGCCCGTACGAGCAGTACTTC. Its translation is CASSIDPGGPYEQYF.

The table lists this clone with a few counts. The CDR3 region has the DNA TGTGCCAGCAGCTTAAATCCAGGGTATGGCTACACCTTC. It specifies CASSLNPGYGYTF. V gene TRBV7-3 combines with J gene TRBJ1-2; D possibly corresponds to TRBD1 (5 bases). Trimming took off 1 base at V and 5 bases at J, with 8 bases between the two ends. The V gene's germline CDR1 is SGHTA and CDR2 FQGTGA. The CDR3 contains 13 residues.

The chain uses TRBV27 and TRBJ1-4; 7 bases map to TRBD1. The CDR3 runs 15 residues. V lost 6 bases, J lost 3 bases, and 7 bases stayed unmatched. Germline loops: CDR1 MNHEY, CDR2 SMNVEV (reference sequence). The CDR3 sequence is CASRPRGLANEKLFF. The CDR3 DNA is TGTGCCAGCAGGCCGAGGGGGCTGGCTAATGAAAAACTGTTTTTT. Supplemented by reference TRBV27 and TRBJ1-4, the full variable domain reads EAQVTQNPRYLITVTGKKLTVTCSQNMNHEYMSWYRQDPGLGLRQIYYSMNVEVTDKGDVPEGYKVSRKEKRNFPLILESPSPNQTSLYFCASRPRGLANEKLFFGSGTQLSVL.

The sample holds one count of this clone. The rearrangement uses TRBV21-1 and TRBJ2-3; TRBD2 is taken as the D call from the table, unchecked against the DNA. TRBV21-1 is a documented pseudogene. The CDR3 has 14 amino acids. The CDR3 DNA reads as TGTGCCAGCAGCACTAGCGGGGAGACAGATACGCAGTATTTT. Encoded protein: CASSTSGETDTQYF.

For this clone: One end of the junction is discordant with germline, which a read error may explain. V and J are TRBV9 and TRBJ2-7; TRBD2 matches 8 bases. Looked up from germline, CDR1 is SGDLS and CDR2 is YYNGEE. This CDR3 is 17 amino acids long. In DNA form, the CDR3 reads TGTGCCAGCAGCGTCGGACGGGGGGGCCAATTCTCCTCCGAGCAGTACTTC. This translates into CASSVGRGGQFSSEQYF.

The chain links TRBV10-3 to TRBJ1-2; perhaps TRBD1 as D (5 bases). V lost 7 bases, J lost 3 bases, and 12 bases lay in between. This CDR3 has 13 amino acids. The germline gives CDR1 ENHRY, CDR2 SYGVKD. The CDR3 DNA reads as TGTGCCATCACTAAGGGCAGGGACTATGGCTACACCTTC. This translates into CAITKGRDYGYTF.

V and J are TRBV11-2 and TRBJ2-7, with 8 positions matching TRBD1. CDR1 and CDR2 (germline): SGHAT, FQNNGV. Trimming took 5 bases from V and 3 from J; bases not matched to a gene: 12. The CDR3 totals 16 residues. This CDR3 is CASSPSVGTGHYEQYF. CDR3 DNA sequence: TGTGCCAGCAGCCCCTCGGTTGGGACAGGCCACTACGAGCAGTACTTC.

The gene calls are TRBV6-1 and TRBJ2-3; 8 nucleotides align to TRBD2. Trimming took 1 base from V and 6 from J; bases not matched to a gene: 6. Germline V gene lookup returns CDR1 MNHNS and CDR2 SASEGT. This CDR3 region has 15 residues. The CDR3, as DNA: TGTGCCAGCAGTGAAGGCGGCGGGGGGTTGGATACGCAGTATTTT. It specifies CASSEGGGGLDTQYF.

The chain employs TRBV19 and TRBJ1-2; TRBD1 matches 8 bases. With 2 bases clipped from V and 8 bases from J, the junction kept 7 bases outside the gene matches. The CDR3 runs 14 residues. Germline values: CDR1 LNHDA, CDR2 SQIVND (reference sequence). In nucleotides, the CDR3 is TGTGCCAGTAGTATACCCCGACAGGGGCGAGGCTACACCTTC. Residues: CASSIPRQGRGYTF.

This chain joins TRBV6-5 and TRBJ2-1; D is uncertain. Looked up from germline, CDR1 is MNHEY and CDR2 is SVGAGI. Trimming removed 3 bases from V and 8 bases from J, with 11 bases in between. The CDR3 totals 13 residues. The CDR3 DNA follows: TGTGCCAGCAGTTATCCAACTCCGGATGAGCAGTTCTTC. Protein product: CASSYPTPDEQFF.